The rows below give T cell receptor beta chains drawn from one sample of a study of cytomegalovirus exposure and HLA in healthy donors. Profiled with immunoSEQ multiplex PCR; TCRdb holds only in-frame clones, not every one. The table lists 95,000 to 150,000 clones. The source material was PBMCs. The receptors come from a man between 18 and 29 years old in good health and CMV-seronegative. Each CDR3 is given without its conserved first and last residue. The order of the fields is V gene, CDR3 protein.

TRBV18	ASSPPGGRGAKNIQY
TRBV5-1	ASSLQGWEVEGYT
TRBV7-3	ASSRGRSSGANVLT
TRBV5-6	ASSFTGGASTDTQY
TRBV7-9	ASSQRTASVGEQF
TRBV9	ASSVRGGRAGELF
TRBV28	ASSLSGRGYEQY
TRBV7-8	ASSDRDRSAYEQY
TRBV5-1	ASSLGTGSSGANVLT
TRBV9	ASQFRTGVPTEAF
TRBV7-8	ASSSLAGLGRPGELF
TRBV5-8	ASARPKRLASYNNEQF
TRBV7-3	ASSGRSGPYNEQF
TRBV5-1	ASSRPDKGAEAF
TRBV5-1	ASSLGSADEQF
TRBV27	ASSCEQY
TRBV6-1	ASSEAFDTEAF
TRBV23-1	ASRLVGIISGVNTIY
TRBV5-6	ASSWDRNYEQY
TRBV27	ASTPTGADQPQH
TRBV15	ATSRDLSRTSYEQY
TRBV5-1	ASSSGLGLQNTEAF
TRBV5-6	ASSSRVDRMN
TRBV13	ASSPTDTQY
TRBV7-9	ASRSGTGFSEAF
TRBV10-3	AISGPGQGVGYGYT
TRBV7-2	ASSLAFSGGGANVLT
TRBV5-1	ASSLGGHREKLF
TRBV4-2	ASSQEPGRGSYNEQF
TRBV5-1	ASSLGSRGGTDTQY
TRBV5-1	ASSLAWTASDTQY
TRBV11-2	ASSLDILVEQF
TRBV28	ASSPLGGWYEKLF
TRBV5-1	ASNNRQGTDTQY
TRBV2	ASRLGQGYTEAF
TRBV19	ASSITGTTDTQY
TRBV5-8	ASSYRTGSNGYT
TRBV6-1	ASGTSVAKNIQY
TRBV5-1	ASSFVQGPNGYT
TRBV13	ASSHSETQSGNTIY